Sequencing of this T cell receptor (beta chain) was carried out in a study of T cell clonality in common variable immunodeficiency. CVID meant reduced serum IgG, IgA and/or IgM plus specific antibody deficiency. This clone has ten or more counts. The antigen is undetermined. The CDR3 end is not reached by the read, which stops 3 residues before it; the germline J gene fills it in. Some clones are missing from TCRdb's copy, which holds only in-frame ones; the method was immunoSEQ multiplex PCR. Singletons are absent from the sample, which has 30,000 to 35,000 clones. Study-wide results and caveats: Reportedly, TCR beta sequences from common variable immunodeficiency showed fewer deletions and N-nucleotide insertions. CVID subjects had higher TCRbeta clonality than healthy controls, most marked in about a third.

The germline gives CDR1 SQVTM, CDR2 ANQGSEA. The junction had 6 bases not matched to a gene; V was cut back by 6 bases and J by 6 bases. CDR3 length: 13 amino acids. The chain employs TRBV29-1 and TRBJ2-1; TRBD2 matches 9 bases. Sequenced input: peripheral blood mononuclear cells. The receptor's source is a human donor with common variable immunodeficiency. The CDR3 bases that were read are TGCAGCGTAGGTAGCGGGAGAGGCAATGAG. Its translation is CSVGSGRGNE. The full CDR3 is CSVGSGRGNEQFF.